Below, one T cell receptor beta chain is given with its context. Its antigen remains unknown. Both 60 Vbeta primers and 13 Jbeta primers went into the PCR. Sequencing was performed with immunoSEQ multiplex PCR; in TCRdb, only in-frame clones are kept and a portion is missing. The table includes about 140,000 clones, roughly 80% detected once. This record belongs to a study of cytomegalovirus exposure and HLA in healthy donors. Trimming removed 4 bases from V and 4 bases from J; junction bases left unmatched: 10. The CDR3 has 16 residues. CDR1 and CDR2 (germline): SGDLS, YYNGEE. Study results and limitations: A later examination showed that TCR association rates differed by HLA locus, with DRB1 most and HLA-C fewest. According to a later analysis, donors in an Asian-associated ancestry cluster reportedly had fewer N-insertions than the approximately 730-donor mean. V- and J-gene trimming in TCR beta was tied to a missense DCLRE1C variant by an analysis performed later. Specific recognition of CMV antigens was confirmed in vitro for three chains (all CMV-associated).

The chain couples TRBV9 to TRBJ2-1, with TRBD2 matching over 8 bases. The receptor was derived from a female donor in good health and CMV-seronegative. The sequencing input was PBMCs. CDR3: CASSPGGGHLYNEQFF. The CDR3 nucleotides read TGTGCCAGCAGCCCCGGGGGGGGGCATCTTTACAATGAGCAGTTCTTC. Full variable domain (outside the CDR3, taken from reference TRBV9 and TRBJ2-1): DSGVTQTPKHLITATGQRVTLRCSPRSGDLSVYWYQQSLDQGLQFLIQYYNGEERAKGNILERFSAQQFPDLHSELNLSSLELGDSALYFCASSPGGGHLYNEQFFGPGTRLTVL.